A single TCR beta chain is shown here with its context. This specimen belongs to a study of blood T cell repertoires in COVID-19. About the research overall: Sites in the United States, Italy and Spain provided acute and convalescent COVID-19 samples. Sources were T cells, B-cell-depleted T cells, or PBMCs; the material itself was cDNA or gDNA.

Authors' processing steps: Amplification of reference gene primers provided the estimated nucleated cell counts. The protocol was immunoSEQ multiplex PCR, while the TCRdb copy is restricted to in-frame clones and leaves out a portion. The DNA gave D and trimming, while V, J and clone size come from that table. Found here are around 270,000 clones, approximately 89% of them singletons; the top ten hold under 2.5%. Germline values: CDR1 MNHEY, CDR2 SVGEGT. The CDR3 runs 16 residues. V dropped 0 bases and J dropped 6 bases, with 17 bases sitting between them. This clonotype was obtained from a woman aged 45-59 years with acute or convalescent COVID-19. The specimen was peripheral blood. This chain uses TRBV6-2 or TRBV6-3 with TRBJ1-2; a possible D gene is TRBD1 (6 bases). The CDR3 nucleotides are TGTGCCAGCAGTTACTCGATTTCTGGACAGACAAATGGCTACACCTTC. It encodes CASSYSISGQTNGYTF.